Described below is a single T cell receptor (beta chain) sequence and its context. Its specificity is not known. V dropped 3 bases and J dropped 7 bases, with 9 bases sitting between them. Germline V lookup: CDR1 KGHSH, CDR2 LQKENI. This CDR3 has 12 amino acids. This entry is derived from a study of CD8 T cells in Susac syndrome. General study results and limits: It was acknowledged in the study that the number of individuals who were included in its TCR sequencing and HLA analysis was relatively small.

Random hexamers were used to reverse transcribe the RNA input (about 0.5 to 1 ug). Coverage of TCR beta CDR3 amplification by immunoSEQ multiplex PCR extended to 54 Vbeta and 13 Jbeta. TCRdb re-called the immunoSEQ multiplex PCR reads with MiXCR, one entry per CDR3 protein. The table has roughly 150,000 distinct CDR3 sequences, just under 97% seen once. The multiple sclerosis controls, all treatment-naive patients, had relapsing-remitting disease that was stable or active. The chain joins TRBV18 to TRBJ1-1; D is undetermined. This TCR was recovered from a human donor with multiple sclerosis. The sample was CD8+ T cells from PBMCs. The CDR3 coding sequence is TGTGCCAGCTCACCCGGGGTTGTTGAAGCTTTCTTT. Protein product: CASSPGVVEAFF. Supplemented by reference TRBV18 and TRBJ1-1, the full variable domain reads NAGVMQNPRHLVRRRGQEARLRCSPMKGHSHVYWYRQLPEEGLKFMVYLQKENIIDESGMPKERFSAEFPKEGPSILRIQQVVRGDSAAYFCASSPGVVEAFFGQGTRLTVV.